The rows below give T cell receptor beta chains drawn from one sample of a study of OX40 agonist ivuxolimab in advanced cancers. Assay used: immunoSEQ multiplex PCR; TCRdb lists only in-frame clones, some missing. The sample lists approximately 43,000 clones; roughly 90% were seen once. The specimen was CD4+ or CD8+ T cells sorted from blood, collected in a trial of the OX40 agonist ivuxolimab. The receptors come from an adult with an advanced solid tumor such as melanoma, head and neck, liver or kidney cancer. CDR3s include the opening cysteine and the closing phenylalanine or tryptophan. A D gene is named only where the DNA matches it firmly. Rows give clone size only sometimes, using once, few, many, or a class for an expanded clone.

TGTGCCATCAGTGGACTAGCGGGGTCACAAGAGACCCAGTACTTC | CAISGLAGSQETQYF | TRBV10-3 | 15 | NA | TRBD2 | TRBJ2-5
TGTGCCAGCATCCGAGGGGGCACCGGGGAGCTGTTTTTT | CASIRGGTGELFF | TRBV2 | 13 | NA | NA | TRBJ2-2
TGTGCCAGCAGCTCACGACTGGAAAGCAGGGATACGCAGTATTTT | CASSSRLESRDTQYF | TRBV7-9 | 15 | NA | NA | TRBJ2-3
TGCGCCAGCAGCTTTTCCGGGACAGGGAACTACGAGCAGTACTTC | CASSFSGTGNYEQYF | TRBV5-1 | 15 | NA | TRBD1 | TRBJ2-7
TGTGCCAGCAGCTTGGAACAGGGTGATGGCTACACCTTC | CASSLEQGDGYTF | TRBV5-6 | 13 | NA | NA | TRBJ1-2
TGTGCCAGCCGTGACAGGGGGTCGTACACCGGGGAGCTGTTTTTT | CASRDRGSYTGELFF | TRBV2 | 15 | NA | TRBD1 | TRBJ2-2
TGTGCCAGCCTGGGGGAAAGATGGACTGAAGCTTTCTTT | CASLGERWTEAFF | TRBV6-5 | 13 | NA | NA | TRBJ1-1
TGTGCCAGCAGCTCGGCGGGGGGTGCAGATACGCAGTATTTT | CASSSAGGADTQYF | TRBV5-4 | 14 | NA | TRBD2 | TRBJ2-3
TGCAGCGTTGAGGGGGACCGGGCGACGGACTATGGCTACACCTTC | CSVEGDRATDYGYTF | TRBV29-1 | 15 | NA | NA | TRBJ1-2
TGTGCCAGCAGCGTAGACAGGGTATATAATTCACCCCTCCACTTT | CASSVDRVYNSPLHF | TRBV9 | 15 | once | NA | TRBJ1-6
TGTGCCAGCAGTGACCTCGACCATCATCAGAAGCCTAGCACAGATACGCAGTATTTT | CASSDLDHHQKPSTDTQYF | TRBV6-4 | 19 | NA | NA | TRBJ2-3
TGCGCCAGCAGCCAAGCGAGAAACTATGGCTACACCTTC | CASSQARNYGYTF | TRBV4-3 | 13 | NA | NA | TRBJ1-2
TGTGCCAGCAGCTTAGGAGGGGGACAGGGGGGCAATGAGCAGTTCTTC | CASSLGGGQGGNEQFF | TRBV11-3 | 16 | NA | TRBD1 | TRBJ2-1
TGCGCCAGCAGCCAAGAGGAAGGGACAGGGGTTCATGGCTACACCTTC | CASSQEEGTGVHGYTF | TRBV4-1 | 16 | NA | TRBD1 | TRBJ1-2
TGTGCCAGCAGCTTAGGACAGAACTCCTACAATGAGCAGTTCTTC | CASSLGQNSYNEQFF | TRBV5-4 | 15 | NA | NA | TRBJ2-1
TGTGCCAGCAGCCTCCAGGGGGCTGACAATGAGCAGTTCTTC | CASSLQGADNEQFF | TRBV2 | 14 | NA | TRBD1 | TRBJ2-1
TGTGCCAGCTCTCGAGCGGGGGCCTACAATGAGCAGTTCTTC | CASSRAGAYNEQFF | TRBV7-2 | 14 | NA | TRBD2 | TRBJ2-1
TGTGCCAGTAGTATCGGGGACAGGGAGAATCAGCCCCAGCATTTT | CASSIGDRENQPQHF | TRBV19 | 15 | NA | TRBD1 | TRBJ1-5
TGTGCCAGCAGCTTAAGACCTAGCGGGGTTCTAGGAAGGTCGAATGAGCAGTTCTTC | CASSLRPSGVLGRSNEQFF | TRBV7-3 | 19 | NA | TRBD2 | TRBJ2-1
TGTGCCAGCAGTTCGCTAGGAAGCTCCTACGAGCAGTACTTC | CASSSLGSSYEQYF | TRBV6-5 | 14 | NA | NA | TRBJ2-7
TGTGCCAGCAGCCCTTTAACGGAAGGCGGTGGCTACACCTTC | CASSPLTEGGGYTF | TRBV9 | 14 | NA | NA | TRBJ1-2
TGTGCCAGCAGCCTCCAGCTAGCGGGGAGGAACACCGGGGAGCTGTTTTTT | CASSLQLAGRNTGELFF | TRBV4-2 | 17 | NA | TRBD2 | TRBJ2-2
TGTGCCAGCAGCCAGGGGCACGAGCAGTACTTC | CASSQGHEQYF | TRBV7-6 | 11 | NA | NA | TRBJ2-7
TGTGCCAGCTCACCAAATGTTGGAAACACTGAAGCTTTCTTT | CASSPNVGNTEAFF | TRBV18 | 14 | NA | NA | TRBJ1-1
TGTGCCAGCGCCAAGGGACAGGGACCGGATGGCTACACCTTC | CASAKGQGPDGYTF | TRBV9 | 14 | NA | TRBD1 | TRBJ1-2
TGCGCCAGCAGCTCCGGAGGGGCCTACGAGCAGTACTTC | CASSSGGAYEQYF | TRBV5-1 | 13 | NA | NA | TRBJ2-7